This T cell receptor (beta chain) was retrieved from a study of CXCR3-negative and CXCR3-positive naive CD8 T cells (dated by TCRdb to about 2019). In terms of the full investigation: In total, 130 million to 150 million TRB reads were obtained, or roughly 1.5 +/- 0.3 million reads per library. Diversity and physicochemical repertoire analyses covered under twelve donors pooled from two independent experiments. TRBV-TRBJ cluster analysis included naive subsets from roughly 5 donors and memory cells from 3 donors. The paper as a whole reports these results and caveats: Because surface CD5, which is linked to self-reactivity in mice, was comparable between the naive subsets, TCR interaction strength was also inferred from TRB CDR3 physicochemical properties. Both naive subsets had comparably high repertoire diversity, while memory CD8+ T cells had much lower repertoire diversity. Within the same donor, TRBV-TRBJ usage looked similar between naive CXCR3-negative and CXCR3-positive cells, but memory cells had distinct patterns. CXCR3 expression partially decreased after cryopreservation, so most assays used freshly isolated PBMCs. Compared with CXCR3-negative naive cells, CXCR3-positive naive cells had TRB CDR3s with higher hydrophobicity (lower Kidera factor 4), lower energy, and higher strength and volume indices.

Notes on this clonotype: No cognate antigen has been identified for it.

Each CD8+ T cell subset was flow-sorted in triplicate, and around 300,000 cells per subset were placed directly into RLT lysis buffer. To keep memory contaminants out, a stringent definition of naive CD8+ T cells was applied: CD45RO-CCR7+CD27+CD95-. Peripheral blood mononuclear cells were isolated from buffy coats by standard density gradient centrifugation. Naive CXCR3-negative and CXCR3-positive CD8+ T cells were flow-sorted on a FACSAria III. Total RNA was extracted from sorted cells using an RNeasy Mini Kit. Sequenced using a NextSeq 550. The Human TCR Profiling Kit (MiLaboratory) was used to prepare UMI-labeled 5' RACE TRB cDNA libraries. The full amount of extracted RNA was used for cDNA synthesis, and the full amount of resulting cDNA was used for PCR amplification. Libraries were prepared in parallel with an identical number of PCR cycles. The study's own analysis went as follows. About 50,000 +/- 10,000 unique UMI-labeled TRB cDNA molecules per library were extracted with MIGEC and MiXCR, with at least two reads per UMI required. On average, about 40,000 +/- 10,000 functional in-frame TRB CDR3 nucleotide clonotypes lacking stop codons were found per library. After each sample was downsampled to 5000 UMI-labeled TRB molecules, VDJtools was used to calculate diversity metrics such as normalized Shannon-Wiener and Chao1. VDJtools computed clonotype-size-weighted physicochemical properties of the central five CDR3 residues: interaction energy, strength, volume and Kidera factor 4. The reads were reprocessed in TCRdb, with one entry per CDR3 protein sequence and no accompanying DNA. TCRdb assigned the V and J calls; the authors' analysis was not used. The sample's table lists a count of 50,000 to 70,000 distinct CDR3 sequences. Of the sample, about 0.49% falls within the top ten clones.

Via the germline V gene, CDR1 is SQVTM and CDR2 ANQGSEA. From its cysteine to its phenylalanine, the CDR3 spans 14 amino acids. No nucleotide data were recorded. The sequenced sample was naive CXCR3+ CD8+ T cells from blood. This specimen's cell subset or site label, per the study, means: CD45RO-CCR7+CD27+CD95- naive CD8+ T cells expressing CXCR3 (TNR3+). Rearrangement joined TRBV29-1 to TRBJ1-2; TCRdb names TRBD1, which stays unverified in the absence of DNA. This TCR came from a human donor in good health. Some clones in this sample may be carry-over from other donors' samples. CDR3 protein: CSVEDARGQYGYTF.